The T cell receptor (beta chain) under discussion was sequenced for a study of OX40 agonist ivuxolimab in advanced cancers. Trimming at V came to 4 bases and at J to 6 bases, leaving 12 bases not matched to a gene. CDR1 LNHDA and CDR2 SQIVND come from the germline V gene (reference sequence). This CDR3 is 16 amino acids long. TCRdb keeps only in-frame clones here, not all; method: immunoSEQ multiplex PCR. The sample yields roughly 70,000 clones, about 88% seen once. Systemic immunosuppression or a history of autoimmune disease excluded patients. This receptor was obtained from an adult with an advanced solid tumor such as melanoma, head and neck, liver or kidney cancer. The sample here was CD4+ or CD8+ T cells sorted from blood, taken in a trial of the OX40 agonist ivuxolimab. This chain connects TRBV19 to TRBJ2-1, with 7 bases matching TRBD2. The CDR3 sequence is CASSKEGRESGNEQFF. The CDR3 bases are TGTGCCAGTAGTAAGGAGGGGCGGGAGTCTGGCAATGAGCAGTTCTTC.